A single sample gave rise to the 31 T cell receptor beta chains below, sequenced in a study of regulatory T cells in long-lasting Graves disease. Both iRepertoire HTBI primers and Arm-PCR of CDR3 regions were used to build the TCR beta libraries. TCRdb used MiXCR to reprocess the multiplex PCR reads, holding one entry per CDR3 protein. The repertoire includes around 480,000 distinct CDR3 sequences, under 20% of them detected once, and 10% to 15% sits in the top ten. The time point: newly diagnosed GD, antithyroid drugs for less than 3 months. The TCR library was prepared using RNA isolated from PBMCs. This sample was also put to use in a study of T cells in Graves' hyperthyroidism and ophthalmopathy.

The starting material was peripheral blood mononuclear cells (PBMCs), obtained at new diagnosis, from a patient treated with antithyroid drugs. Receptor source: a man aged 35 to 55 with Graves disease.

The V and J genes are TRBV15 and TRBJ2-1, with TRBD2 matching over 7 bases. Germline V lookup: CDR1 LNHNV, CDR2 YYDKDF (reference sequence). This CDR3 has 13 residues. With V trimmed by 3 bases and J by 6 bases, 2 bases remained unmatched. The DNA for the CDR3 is TGTGCCACCAGCAGGGGGGGGGGCAATGAGCAGTTCTTC. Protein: CATSRGGGNEQFF. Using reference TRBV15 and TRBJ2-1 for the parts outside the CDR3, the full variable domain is DAMVIQNPRYQVTQFGKPVTLSCSQTLNHNVMYWYQQKSSQAPKLLFHYYDKDFNNEADTPDNFQSRRPNTSFCFLDIRSPGLGDTAMYLCATSRGGGNEQFFGPGTRLTVL.

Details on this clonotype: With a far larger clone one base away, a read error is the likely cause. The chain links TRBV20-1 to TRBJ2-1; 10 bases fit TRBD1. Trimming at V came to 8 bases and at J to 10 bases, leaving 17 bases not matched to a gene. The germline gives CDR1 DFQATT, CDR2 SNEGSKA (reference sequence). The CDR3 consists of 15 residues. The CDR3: CSFHRGTGASYEQFF. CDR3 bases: TGCAGTTTCCACCGAGGGACAGGGGCTTCCTACGAGCAGTTCTTC.

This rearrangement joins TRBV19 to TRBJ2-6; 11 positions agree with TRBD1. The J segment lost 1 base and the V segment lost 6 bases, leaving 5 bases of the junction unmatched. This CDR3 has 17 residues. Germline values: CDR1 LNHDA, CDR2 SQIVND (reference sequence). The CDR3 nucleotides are TGTGCCAGTAGGCGTGGGACAGGGGGATCTGGGGCCAACGTCCTGACTTTC. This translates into CASRRGTGGSGANVLTF.

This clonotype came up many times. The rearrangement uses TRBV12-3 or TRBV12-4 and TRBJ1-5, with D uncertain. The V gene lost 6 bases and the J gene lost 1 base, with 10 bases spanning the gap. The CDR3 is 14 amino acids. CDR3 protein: CASSQLRSNQPQHF. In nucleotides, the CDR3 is TGTGCCAGCAGCCAACTTAGAAGCAATCAGCCCCAGCATTTT.

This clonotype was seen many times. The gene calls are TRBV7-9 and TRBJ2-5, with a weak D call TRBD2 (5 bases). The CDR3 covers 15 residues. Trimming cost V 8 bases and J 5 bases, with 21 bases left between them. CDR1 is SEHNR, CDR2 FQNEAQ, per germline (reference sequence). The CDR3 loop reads CASPPPSGIGETQYF. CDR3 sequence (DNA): TGTGCCAGCCCGCCCCCGTCCGGGATCGGGGAGACCCAGTACTTC. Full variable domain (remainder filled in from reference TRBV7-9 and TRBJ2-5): DTGVSQNPRHKITKRGQNVTFRCDPISEHNRLYWYRQTLGQGPEFLTYFQNEAQLEKSRLLSDRFSAERPKGSFSTLEIQRTEQGDSAMYLCASPPPSGIGETQYFGPGTRLLVL.

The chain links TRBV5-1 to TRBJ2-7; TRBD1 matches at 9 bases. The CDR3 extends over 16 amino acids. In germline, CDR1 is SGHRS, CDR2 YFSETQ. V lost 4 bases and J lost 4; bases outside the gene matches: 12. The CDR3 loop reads CASSPTGTGSVYEQYF. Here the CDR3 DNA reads TGCGCCAGCAGCCCCACTGGGACAGGGAGTGTATACGAGCAGTACTTC.

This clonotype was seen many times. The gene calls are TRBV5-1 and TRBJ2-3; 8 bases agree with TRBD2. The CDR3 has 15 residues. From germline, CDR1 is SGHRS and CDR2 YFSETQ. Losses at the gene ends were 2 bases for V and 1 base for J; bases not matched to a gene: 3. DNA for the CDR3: TGCGCCAGCAGCTTCCCGACTAGCGGCACAGATACGCAGTATTTT. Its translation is CASSFPTSGTDTQYF.

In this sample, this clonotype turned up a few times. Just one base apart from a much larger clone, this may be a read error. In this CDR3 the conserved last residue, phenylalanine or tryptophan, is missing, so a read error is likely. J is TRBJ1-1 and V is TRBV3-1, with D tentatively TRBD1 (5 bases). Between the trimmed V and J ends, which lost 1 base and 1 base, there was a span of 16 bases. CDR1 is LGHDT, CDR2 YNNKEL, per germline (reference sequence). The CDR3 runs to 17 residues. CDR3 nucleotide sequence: TGTGCCAGCAGCCAAGCCAGGGATTTACTTCGGAACACTGAAGCTTTCTCT. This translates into CASSQARDLLRNTEAFS.

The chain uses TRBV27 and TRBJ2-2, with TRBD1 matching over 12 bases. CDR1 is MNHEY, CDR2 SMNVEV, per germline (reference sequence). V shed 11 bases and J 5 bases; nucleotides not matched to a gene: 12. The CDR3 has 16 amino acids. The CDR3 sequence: CAGDRGRERRTGELFF. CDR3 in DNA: TGTGCCGGGGACAGGGGGCGGGAGAGGCGTACCGGGGAGCTGTTTTTT.

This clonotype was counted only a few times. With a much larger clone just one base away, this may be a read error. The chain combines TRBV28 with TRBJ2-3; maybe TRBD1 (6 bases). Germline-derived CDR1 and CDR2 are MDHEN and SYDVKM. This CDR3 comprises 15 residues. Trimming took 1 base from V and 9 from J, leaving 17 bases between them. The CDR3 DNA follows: TGTGCCAGCAGTTTATTGGTAGGGGGAGCTGGGACGCAGTATTTT. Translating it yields CASSLLVGGAGTQYF.

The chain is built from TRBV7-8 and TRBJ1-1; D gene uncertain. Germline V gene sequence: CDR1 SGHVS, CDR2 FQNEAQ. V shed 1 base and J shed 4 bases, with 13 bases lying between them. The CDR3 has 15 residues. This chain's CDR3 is CASSLVGGESTEAFF. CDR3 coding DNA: TGTGCCAGCAGCTTAGTCGGCGGAGAGAGCACTGAAGCTTTCTTT.

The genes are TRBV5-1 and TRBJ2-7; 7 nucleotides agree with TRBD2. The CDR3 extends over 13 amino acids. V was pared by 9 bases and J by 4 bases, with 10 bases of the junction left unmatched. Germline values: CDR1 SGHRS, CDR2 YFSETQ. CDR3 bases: TGCGCCAACAGTACGGGACTACATTACGAGCAGTACTTC. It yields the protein CANSTGLHYEQYF.

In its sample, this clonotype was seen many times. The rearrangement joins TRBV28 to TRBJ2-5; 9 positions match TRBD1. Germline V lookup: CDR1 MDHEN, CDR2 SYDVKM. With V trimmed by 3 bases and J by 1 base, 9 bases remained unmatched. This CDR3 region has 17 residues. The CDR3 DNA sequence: TGTGCCAGCAGTTTTACGACGGGACAGGGTAGCCAAGAGACCCAGTACTTC. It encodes CASSFTTGQGSQETQYF. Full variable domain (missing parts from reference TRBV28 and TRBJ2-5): DVKVTQSSRYLVKRTGEKVFLECVQDMDHENMFWYRQDPGLGLRLIYFSYDVKMKEKGDIPEGYSVSREKKERFSLILESASTNQTSMYLCASSFTTGQGSQETQYFGPGTRLLVL.

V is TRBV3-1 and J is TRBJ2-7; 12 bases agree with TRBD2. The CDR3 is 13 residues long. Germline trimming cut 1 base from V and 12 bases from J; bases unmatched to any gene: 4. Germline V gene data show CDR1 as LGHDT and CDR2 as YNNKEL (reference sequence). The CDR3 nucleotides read TGTGCCAGCAGCCAAGGGCTAGCGGGAGGGGGGTACTTC. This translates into CASSQGLAGGGYF.

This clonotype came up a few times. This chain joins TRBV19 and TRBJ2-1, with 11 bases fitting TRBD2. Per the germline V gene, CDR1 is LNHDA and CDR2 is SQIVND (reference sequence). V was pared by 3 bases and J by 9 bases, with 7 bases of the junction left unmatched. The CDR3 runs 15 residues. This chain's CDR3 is CASSILAGGGSEQFF. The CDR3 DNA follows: TGTGCCAGTAGTATCCTAGCGGGGGGCGGGAGTGAGCAGTTCTTC.

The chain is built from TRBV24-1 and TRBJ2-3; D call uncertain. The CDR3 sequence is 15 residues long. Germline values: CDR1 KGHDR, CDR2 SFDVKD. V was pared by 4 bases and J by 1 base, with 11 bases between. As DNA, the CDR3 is TGTGCCACCAGTGACGCCGCTTTCGGCACAGATACGCAGTATTTT. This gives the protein CATSDAAFGTDTQYF.

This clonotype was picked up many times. The CDR3: CSARAPHVQSYEQYF. The CDR3 DNA is TGCAGTGCTAGAGCCCCCCACGTACAATCCTACGAGCAGTACTTC. This rearrangement joins TRBV20-1 to TRBJ2-7; D remains ambiguous. V was shortened by 1 base and J by 1 base, with 14 bases between the two germline ends. CDR1 is DFQATT, CDR2 SNEGSKA, per germline (reference sequence). CDR3 length: 15 amino acids.

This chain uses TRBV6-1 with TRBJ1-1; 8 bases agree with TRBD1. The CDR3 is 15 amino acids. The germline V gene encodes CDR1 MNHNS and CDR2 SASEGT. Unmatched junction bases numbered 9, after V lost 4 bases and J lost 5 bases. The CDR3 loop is CASSVTQGAGTEAFF. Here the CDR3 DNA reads TGTGCCAGCAGTGTAACTCAGGGGGCTGGGACTGAAGCTTTCTTT.

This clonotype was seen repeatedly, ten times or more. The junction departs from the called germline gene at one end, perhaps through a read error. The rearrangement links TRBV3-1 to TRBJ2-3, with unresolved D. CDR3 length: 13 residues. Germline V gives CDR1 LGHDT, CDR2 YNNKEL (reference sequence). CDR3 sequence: CANSQRPTGTQYF. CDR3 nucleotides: TGTGCCAACAGCCAAAGGCCGACCGGTACGCAGTATTTT.

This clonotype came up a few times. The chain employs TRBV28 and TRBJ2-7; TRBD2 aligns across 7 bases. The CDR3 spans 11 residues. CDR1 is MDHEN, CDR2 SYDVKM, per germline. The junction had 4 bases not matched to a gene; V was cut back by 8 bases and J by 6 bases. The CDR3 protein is CASAWGGEQYF. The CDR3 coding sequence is TGTGCCAGCGCTTGGGGGGGCGAGCAGTACTTC.

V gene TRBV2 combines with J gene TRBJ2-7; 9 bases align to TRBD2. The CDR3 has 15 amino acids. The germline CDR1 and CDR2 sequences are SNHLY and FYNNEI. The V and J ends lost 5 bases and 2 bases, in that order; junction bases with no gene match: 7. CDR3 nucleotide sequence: TGTGCCAGCAGTTCTTTAGCGGGAGCCCCCTACGAGCAGTACTTC. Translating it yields CASSSLAGAPYEQYF.

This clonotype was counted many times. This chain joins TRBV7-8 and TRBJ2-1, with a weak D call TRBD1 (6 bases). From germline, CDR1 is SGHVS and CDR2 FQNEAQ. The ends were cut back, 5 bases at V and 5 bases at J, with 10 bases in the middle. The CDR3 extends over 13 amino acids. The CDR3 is CASSTGTHNEQFF. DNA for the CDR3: TGTGCCAGCAGCACCGGGACACACAATGAGCAGTTCTTC.

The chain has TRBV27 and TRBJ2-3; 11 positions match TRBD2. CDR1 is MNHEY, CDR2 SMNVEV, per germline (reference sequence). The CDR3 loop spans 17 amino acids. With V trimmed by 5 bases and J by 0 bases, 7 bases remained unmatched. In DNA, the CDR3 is TGTGCCAGCAGTCCCTCGGGACTAGCGGCTAGCACAGATACGCAGTATTTT. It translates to CASSPSGLAASTDTQYF.

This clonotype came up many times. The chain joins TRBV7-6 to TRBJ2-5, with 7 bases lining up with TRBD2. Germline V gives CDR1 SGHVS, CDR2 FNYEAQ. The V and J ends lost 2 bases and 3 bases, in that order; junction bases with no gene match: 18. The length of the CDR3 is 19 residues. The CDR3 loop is CASSLLRGRGVLWKETQYF. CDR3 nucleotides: TGTGCCAGCAGCTTATTAAGGGGTCGGGGGGTCCTTTGGAAAGAGACCCAGTACTTC.

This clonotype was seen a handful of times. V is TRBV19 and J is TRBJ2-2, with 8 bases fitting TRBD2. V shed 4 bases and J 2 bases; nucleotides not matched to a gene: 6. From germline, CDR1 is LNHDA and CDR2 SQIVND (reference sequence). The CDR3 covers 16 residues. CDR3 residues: CASSNPAGGNTGELFF. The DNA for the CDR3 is TGTGCCAGTAGTAACCCTGCGGGGGGAAACACCGGGGAGCTGTTTTTT.

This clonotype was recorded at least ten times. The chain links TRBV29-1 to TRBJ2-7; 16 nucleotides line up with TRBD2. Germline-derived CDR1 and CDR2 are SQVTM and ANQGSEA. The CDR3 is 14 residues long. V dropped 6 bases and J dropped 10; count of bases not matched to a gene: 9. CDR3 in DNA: TGCAGCGTACCCGGGACTAGCGGGAGGGCCGGTCAGTACTTC. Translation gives CSVPGTSGRAGQYF.

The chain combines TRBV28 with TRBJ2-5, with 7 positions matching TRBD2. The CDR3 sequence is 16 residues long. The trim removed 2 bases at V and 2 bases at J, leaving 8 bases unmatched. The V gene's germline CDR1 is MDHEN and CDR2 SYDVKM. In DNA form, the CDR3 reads TGTGCCAGCAGTTTAAGTTGGGCTAGCGGACAAGAGACCCAGTACTTC. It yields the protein CASSLSWASGQETQYF.

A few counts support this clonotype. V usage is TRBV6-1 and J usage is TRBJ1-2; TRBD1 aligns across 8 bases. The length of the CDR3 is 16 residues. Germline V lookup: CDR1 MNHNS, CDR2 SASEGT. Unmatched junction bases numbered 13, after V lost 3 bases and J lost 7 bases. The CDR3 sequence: CASSEQGASYSSGYTF. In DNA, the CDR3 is TGTGCCAGCAGTGAGCAGGGGGCGTCGTACTCTAGTGGCTACACCTTC.

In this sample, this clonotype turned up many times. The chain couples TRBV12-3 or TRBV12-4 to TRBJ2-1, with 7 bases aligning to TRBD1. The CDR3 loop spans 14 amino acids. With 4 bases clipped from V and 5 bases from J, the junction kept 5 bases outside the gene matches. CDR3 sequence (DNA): TGTGCCAGCAGTTACGGGACAGCAGACAATGAGCAGTTCTTC. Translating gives CASSYGTADNEQFF.

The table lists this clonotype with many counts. CDR3 in DNA: TGCAGTGCCAACAGGAGGAGCTCCTACGAGCAGTACTTC. This gives the protein CSANRRSSYEQYF. The gene calls are TRBV20-1 and TRBJ2-7; the D call may be TRBD1 or TRBD2 (5 bases each). The ends were cut back, 6 bases at V and 0 bases at J, with 12 bases in the middle. Per the germline V gene, CDR1 is DFQATT and CDR2 is SNEGSKA (reference sequence). This CDR3 comprises 13 residues.

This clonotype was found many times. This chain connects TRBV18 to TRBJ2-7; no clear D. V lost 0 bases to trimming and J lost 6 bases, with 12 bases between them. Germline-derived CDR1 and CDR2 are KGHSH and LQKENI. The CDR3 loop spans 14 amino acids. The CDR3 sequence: CASSPPAGSGEQYF. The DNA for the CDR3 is TGTGCCAGCTCACCACCGGCAGGATCCGGCGAGCAGTACTTC.